The TCR beta chain described here comes from a study of neurological immune-mediated disorders. This clonotype was recorded many times. TCRdb ran MiXCR on the 5' RACE reads and lists one entry per CDR3 protein. The table shows about 80,000 distinct CDR3 sequences, with approximately 6% occurring only once. Described time point: longitudinal time-point 2. The TCR was taken from a woman aged 55-70 years with multiple sclerosis. The sequenced sample was PBMCs.

CDR3 amino acids: CASSTGRTATNEKLFF. The CDR3 DNA is TGCGCCAGCAGCACCGGACGGACCGCAACTAATGAAAAACTGTTTTTT. This chain joins TRBV5-1 and TRBJ1-4, with D hard to call. V lost 4 bases and J lost 0, with 13 bases in between. Germline assignment: CDR1 SGHRS and CDR2 YFSETQ. CDR3 length: 16 residues.